The subject of this entry is one T cell receptor (beta chain). Its target antigen remains unknown. The input lacks base qualities; no much larger clone sits a single base away. These data belong to a study of human T cells and chemical hapten exposure listed by TCRdb under 2021. Regarding the study in general: The libraries were sequenced as a pool, and the TCR yield per sample differed mostly because of small variations in library volumes within the pool. From each blood RNA sample, both TCR alpha and TCR beta chains were sequenced. This study followed changes in the peripheral blood TCR repertoire in vivo during primary and secondary sensitization of alopecia patients to the hapten diphenylcyclopropenone (DPC). Results the study describes overall, beyond this receptor: DPC sensitization did not change the number of TCRs with a frequency above 1 in 1000, and there was no evidence of changes in global repertoire structure. Repeated subsampling changed both the strength of the expansion versus patch-test correlation and the threshold at which that correlation became significant.

The germline ends are 4 bases apart after V is trimmed by 0 bases and J by 9 bases. There are 11 amino acids in the CDR3, from cysteine to phenylalanine inclusive. The CDR3 DNA has 33 bases and is translated from base 1. CDR1 and CDR2 were assigned from the germline V gene as SGHRS and YFSETQ. The library was prepared using 5' RACE. Sequencing relied on an Illumina MiSeq. During library preparation, unique molecular identifiers were attached to individual cDNA molecules so that TCRs could be counted quantitatively and reproducibly. The published analysis was carried out like this. Samples had a median of roughly 91,000 TCRs, with a range from roughly 20,000 to 690,600. The Decombinator software suite was used to annotate the V, J and CDR3 of the TCR reads. For the PS versus PT1 abundance plots, all samples were subsampled to the same number of TCRs (28,000). TCRs were defined as expanded if absent before sensitization and observed at least eight times at the 2-week time point. Starting from the raw public reads, TCRdb applied fastp trimming at Q25, assembled clones with MiXCR and retained in-frame beta chains. CDR3 protein sequences are deduplicated, and each keeps its most common genes and DNA. The V and J calls shown here were made by TCRdb, not taken from the authors' results. In all, the sample holds about 120,000 distinct CDR3 sequences, and approximately 19% of those were seen once. Jointly, the top ten make up 2.5% to 3% of the sample.

Total RNA was isolated from unfractionated whole blood collected in Tempus Blood RNA tubes. A few healthy volunteers were used as TCR sequencing controls and were bled at day 0, 2 weeks and 6 weeks. This TCR came from a human donor in good health. The chain is encoded by TRBV5-1 joined to TRBJ2-1; no D gene call is confident. DNA sequence: TGCGCCAGCAGCTTGGCGGTTGAGCAGTTCTTC. Translation gives CASSLAVEQFF.